The clone carrying this TCR beta chain was counted a few times. The source of the sample is a study of human T cells and chemical hapten exposure. In the study overall: Doses of diphenylcyclopropenone went to the patients' scalps weekly throughout the roughly 22-week study.

TCRdb re-called the RACE reads with MiXCR, one entry per CDR3 protein. Counted here are just over 95,000 distinct CDR3 sequences, 25% to 30% occurring once; the ten biggest clones make up about a tenth. Time point denoted: patch test 3, about 24 weeks after DPC sensitization. Specified treatment: therapeutic diphenylcyclopropenone sensitization with weekly scalp DPC. V was shortened by 5 bases and J by 7 bases, with 12 bases between the two germline ends. Germline V gives CDR1 KGHSH, CDR2 LQKENI. The CDR3 spans 14 residues. This TCR came from a man aged 40-49 years with alopecia areata. Some clones in this sample may be carry-over from other donors' samples. The material sequenced was whole blood, taken in connection with sensitization to the hapten diphenylcyclopropenone (DPC). The chain employs TRBV18 and TRBJ1-6; D might be TRBD1 (6 bases). The CDR3 protein is CASSDRSENSPLHF. CDR3 nucleotide sequence: TGTGCCAGCTCAGACAGGTCCGAGAATTCACCCCTCCACTTT.